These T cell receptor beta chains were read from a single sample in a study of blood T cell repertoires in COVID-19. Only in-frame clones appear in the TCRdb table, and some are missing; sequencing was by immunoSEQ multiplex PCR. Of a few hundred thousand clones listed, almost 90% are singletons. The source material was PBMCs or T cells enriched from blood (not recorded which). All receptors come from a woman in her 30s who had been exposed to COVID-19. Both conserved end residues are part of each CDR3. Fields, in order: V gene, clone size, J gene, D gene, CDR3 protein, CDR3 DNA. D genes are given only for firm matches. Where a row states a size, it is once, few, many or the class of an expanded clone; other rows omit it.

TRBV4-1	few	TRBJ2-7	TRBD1	CASSHQTGVLNEQYF	TGCGCCAGCAGCCACCAAACAGGGGTGCTAAACGAGCAGTACTTC
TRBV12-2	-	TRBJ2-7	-	CASRFGGRGYEQYF	TGTGCAAGTCGCTTCGGCGGCAGGGGCTACGAGCAGTACTTC
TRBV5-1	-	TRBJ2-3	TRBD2	CASSLARTSGRASTDTQYF	TGCGCCAGCAGCTTGGCCCGGACTAGCGGGAGGGCTAGCACAGATACGCAGTATTTT
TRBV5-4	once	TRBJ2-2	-	CASSSGTGELFF	TGTGCCAGCAGTTCAGGGACCGGGGAGCTGTTTTTT
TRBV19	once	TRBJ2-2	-	CASSAGLHTGELFF	TGTGCCAGTAGTGCGGGACTGCACACCGGGGAGCTGTTTTTT
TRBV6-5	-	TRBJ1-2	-	CASSYLPPQDYGYTF	TGTGCCAGCAGTTACCTCCCCCCGCAGGACTATGGCTACACCTTC
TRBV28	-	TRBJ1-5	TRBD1	CASSSPGQGAAQPQHF	TGTGCCAGCAGTTCCCCGGGACAGGGGGCCGCTCAGCCCCAGCATTTT
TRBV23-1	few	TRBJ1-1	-	CASGRGDTEAFF	TGCGCCAGTGGACGGGGGGACACTGAAGCTTTCTTT
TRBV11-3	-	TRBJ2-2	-	CASSPVPGELFF	TGTGCCAGCAGCCCCGTCCCCGGGGAGCTGTTTTTT
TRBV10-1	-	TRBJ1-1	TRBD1	CASSPGQAEPNTEAFF	TGCGCCAGCAGCCCGGGACAGGCGGAACCGAACACTGAAGCTTTCTTT
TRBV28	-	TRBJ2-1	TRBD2	CATGTSGRMGDEQFF	TGTGCCACCGGGACTAGCGGGAGGATGGGGGATGAGCAGTTCTTC
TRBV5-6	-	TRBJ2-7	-	CASSSNRESSYEQYF	TGTGCCAGCAGCTCTAACAGGGAGAGCTCCTACGAGCAGTACTTC
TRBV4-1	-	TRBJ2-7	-	CASSQEGRPSYEQYF	TGCGCCAGCAGCCAAGAGGGCAGACCCTCCTACGAGCAGTACTTC
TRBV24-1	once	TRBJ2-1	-	CATSDVLGLSSYNEQFF	TGTGCCACCAGTGACGTACTAGGGCTGAGCTCCTACAATGAGCAGTTCTTC
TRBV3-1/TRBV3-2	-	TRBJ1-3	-	CASSQYSGNTIYF	TGTGCCAGCAGCCAATATTCCGGAAACACCATATATTTT
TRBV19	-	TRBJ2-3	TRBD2	CASSPQSGVDTQYF	TGTGCCAGTAGCCCGCAGAGCGGGGTGGATACGCAGTATTTT
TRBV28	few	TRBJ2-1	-	CASSFKAGEQFF	TGTGCCAGCAGTTTTAAGGCGGGCGAGCAGTTCTTC
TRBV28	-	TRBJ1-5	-	CASSLRSGGVGQPQHF	TGTGCCAGCAGTTTAAGGTCAGGAGGCGTGGGCCAGCCCCAGCATTTT
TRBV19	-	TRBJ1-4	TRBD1	CASSGTGSLGALFF	TGTGCCAGTAGTGGGACAGGGTCGCTGGGAGCACTGTTTTTT
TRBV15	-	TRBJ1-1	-	CAVGVNTEAFF	TGTGCCGTAGGGGTGAACACTGAAGCTTTCTTT
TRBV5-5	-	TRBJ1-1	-	CASSLDGGGGTEAFF	TGTGCCAGCAGCTTGGATGGGGGCGGGGGTACTGAAGCTTTCTTT
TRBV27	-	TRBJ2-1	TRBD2	CASTNAGGPWNEQFF	TGTGCCAGCACAAACGCGGGAGGGCCGTGGAATGAGCAGTTCTTC
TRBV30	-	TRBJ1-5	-	CAWSIRENQPQHF	TGTGCCTGGAGTATCAGGGAAAATCAGCCCCAGCATTTT
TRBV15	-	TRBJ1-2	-	CATSFRENYGYTF	TGTGCCACCAGCTTCAGGGAAAACTATGGCTACACCTTC
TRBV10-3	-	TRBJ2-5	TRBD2	CAISEMASGKGQETQYF	TGTGCCATCAGTGAGATGGCTAGCGGGAAGGGCCAAGAGACCCAGTACTTC
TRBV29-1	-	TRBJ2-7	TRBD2	CSVDGLAGGIYEQYF	TGCAGCGTTGATGGTCTAGCGGGGGGGATCTACGAGCAGTACTTC
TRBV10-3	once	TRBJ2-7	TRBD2	CATYGPAGGLYEQYF	TGTGCCACCTACGGGCCAGCGGGAGGTCTCTACGAGCAGTACTTC
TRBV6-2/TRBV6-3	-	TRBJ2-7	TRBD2	CASSYSSGRPSYEQYF	TGTGCCAGCAGTTACTCGAGCGGGAGGCCTTCCTACGAGCAGTACTTC
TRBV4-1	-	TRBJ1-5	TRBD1	CASSQETGGQPQHF	TGCGCCAGCAGCCAAGAGACAGGGGGACAGCCCCAGCATTTT
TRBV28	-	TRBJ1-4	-	CASSVSNEKLFF	TGTGCCAGCAGCGTTAGCAATGAAAAACTGTTTTTT